This T cell receptor (beta chain) was retrieved from a study of cytomegalovirus exposure and HLA in healthy donors. On the study more broadly: Early released data comprised some 85 million unique TCRs from HLA-typed donors. Study observations and caveats: According to a later analysis, most TCR beta chains associated with CMV appeared HLA-restricted.

This PCR relied on a set of 60 Vbeta primers and 13 Jbeta primers. Sequencing was performed with immunoSEQ multiplex PCR; in TCRdb, only in-frame clones are kept and a portion is missing. Of around 150,000 clones in the sample, roughly 82% were seen once. The junction had 5 bases not matched to a gene; V was cut back by 0 bases and J by 7 bases. CDR1 is MNHEY, CDR2 SVGAGI, per germline. The CDR3 loop spans 14 amino acids. About this clone itself: The antigen is unknown.

The origin of this receptor is a male donor in good health and CMV-seronegative. The chain joins TRBV6-5 to TRBJ1-2; the match to TRBD1 covers 7 bases. The sample taken for sequencing was PBMCs. The CDR3 nucleotides are TGTGCCAGCAGTTACTCGCTAAACAGGGGTGGCTACACCTTC. Translation: CASSYSLNRGGYTF.